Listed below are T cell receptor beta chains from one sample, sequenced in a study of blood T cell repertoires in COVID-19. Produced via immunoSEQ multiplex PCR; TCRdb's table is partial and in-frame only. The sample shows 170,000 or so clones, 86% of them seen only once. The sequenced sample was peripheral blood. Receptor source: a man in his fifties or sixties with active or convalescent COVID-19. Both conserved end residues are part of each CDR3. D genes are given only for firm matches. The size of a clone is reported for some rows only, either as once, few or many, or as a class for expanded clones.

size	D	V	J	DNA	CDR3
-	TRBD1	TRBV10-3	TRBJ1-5	TGTGCCATCAGAAAAACAGGGGAGAGCAATCAGCCCCAGCATTTT	CAIRKTGESNQPQHF
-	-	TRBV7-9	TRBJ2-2	TGTGCCAGCAGCCCGTACATGAACACCGGGGAGCTGTTTTTT	CASSPYMNTGELFF
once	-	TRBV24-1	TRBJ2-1	TGTGCCACCAGTGATCCAGGGTCCTACAATGAGCAGTTCTTC	CATSDPGSYNEQFF
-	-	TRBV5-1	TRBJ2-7	TGCGCCAGCAGCAAACAGGACTCCTACGAGCAGTACTTC	CASSKQDSYEQYF
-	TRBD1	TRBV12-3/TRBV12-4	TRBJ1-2	TGTGCCAGCACCCGGGACAGCAACTATGGCTACACCTTC	CASTRDSNYGYTF
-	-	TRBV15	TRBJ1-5	TGTGCCACCAGCAGAGTTGAACATAGCAATCAGCCCCAGCATTTT	CATSRVEHSNQPQHF
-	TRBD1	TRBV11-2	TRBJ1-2	TGTGCCAGCAGCTTAGACCGACGACAGGGTGGGGATGGCTACACCTTC	CASSLDRRQGGDGYTF
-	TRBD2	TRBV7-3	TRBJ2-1	TGTGCCAGCAGCCCGGGACTAGCGAATTACAATGAGCAGTTCTTC	CASSPGLANYNEQFF
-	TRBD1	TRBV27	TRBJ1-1	TGTGCCAGCAGTTTAAGCGGACAGGGAGATCGATTAAAAGCTTTCTTT	CASSLSGQGDRLKAFF
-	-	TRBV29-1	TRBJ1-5	TGCAGCGTTCTTTCAGGGGTCAATCAGCCCCAGCATTTT	CSVLSGVNQPQHF
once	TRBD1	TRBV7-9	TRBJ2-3	TGTGCCAGCAGCTTAGCTGGGACAGGGAGCACAGATACGCAGTATTTT	CASSLAGTGSTDTQYF
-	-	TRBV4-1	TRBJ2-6	TGCGCCAGCAGCCGCGAGGGTGGAGGGGCCAACGTCCTGACTTTC	CASSREGGGANVLTF
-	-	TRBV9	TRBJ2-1	TGTGCCAGCAGCGTAGAACTGGCGGGGCCAAACAATGAGCAGTTCTTC	CASSVELAGPNNEQFF
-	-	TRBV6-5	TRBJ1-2	TGTGCCAGCAGTCCCACCCAGGGAAGGTATGGCTACACCTTC	CASSPTQGRYGYTF
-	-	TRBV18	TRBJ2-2	TGTGCCAGCTCACGTTACGGGAACACCGGGGAGCTGTTTTTT	CASSRYGNTGELFF
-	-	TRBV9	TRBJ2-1	TGTGCCAGCAGCGTAGACCCCGGGAAAACCTACAATGAGCAGTTCTTC	CASSVDPGKTYNEQFF
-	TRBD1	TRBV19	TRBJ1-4	TGTGCCAGTAGGTTCACAGGGGGCAGGGTTGAAAAACTGTTTTTT	CASRFTGGRVEKLFF
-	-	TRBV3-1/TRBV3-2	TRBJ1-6	TGTGCCAGCAGCCTAAGACAGGCTTCACCCCTCCACTTT	CASSLRQASPLHF
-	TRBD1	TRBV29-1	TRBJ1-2	TGCAGCGTTCTCCTCGGACAGGGCTATGGCTACACCTTC	CSVLLGQGYGYTF
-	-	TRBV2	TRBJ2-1	TGTGCCAGCAGTGATGGGCTAACTAATGAGCAGTTCTTC	CASSDGLTNEQFF